The clone carrying this T cell receptor (beta chain) was picked up a small number of times. As yet, its antigen is unknown. This sample stems from a study of identical twins. Study-wide findings and caveats: Insertions were fewer in abundant cord blood beta clonotypes, whereas memory repertoires showed none of this pattern.

TCRdb re-derived calls from the 5' RACE reads in MiXCR, one entry per CDR3 protein. The sample consists of hundreds of thousands of distinct CDR3 sequences, 6% to 6.5% of them appearing once. The CDR3 loop spans 15 amino acids. Germline CDR1 is MGHRA and CDR2 is YSYEKL. The junction had 7 bases not matched to a gene; V was cut back by 4 bases and J by 7 bases. The receptor was isolated from a man aged 18-30 years in good health. The chain is built from TRBV4-1 and TRBJ1-4; 9 nucleotides match TRBD1. The sample comprised naive T cells sorted from blood. The CDR3 here is CASSLTTGGSEKLFF. The CDR3 DNA reads as TGCGCCAGCAGCCTCACGACAGGGGGTAGTGAAAAACTGTTTTTT.